This is a list of T cell receptor beta chains from one sample in a study of blood T cell repertoires in COVID-19. Some clones are missing from TCRdb's copy, which holds only in-frame ones; the method was immunoSEQ multiplex PCR. The repertoire holds 300,000 to 400,000 clones, with 85% to 90% as singletons. The sample taken for sequencing was peripheral blood. All receptors come from a woman aged 65 to 85 with COVID-19, enrolled during active disease. The CDR3 runs from the conserved cysteine through the conserved F or W. The D gene is left open where the match is weak. Size tells how often a clone was seen (once, few, many) or the class of an expanded clone, and some rows leave it out.

J: TRBJ2-3; D: TRBD2; size: -; V: TRBV7-9; DNA: TGTGCCAGCAGGGGACTAGCGGGGGGAATCACAGATACGCAGTATTTT; CDR3: CASRGLAGGITDTQYF
J: TRBJ2-2; D: TRBD2; size: -; V: TRBV4-3; DNA: TGCGCCAGCAGCCAAGATCGTGATAGCGGGGTGGGCACCGGGGAGCTGTTTTTT; CDR3: CASSQDRDSGVGTGELFF
J: TRBJ2-3; D: TRBD2; size: -; V: TRBV7-3; DNA: TGTGCCAGCAGCTCGGGACTAGCGGGGGGTACCTACACAGATACGCAGTATTTT; CDR3: CASSSGLAGGTYTDTQYF
J: TRBJ1-6; D: -; size: -; V: TRBV2; DNA: TGTGCCAGCAGTACTCAGGGTATGGTACCGAATTCACCCCTCCACTTT; CDR3: CASSTQGMVPNSPLHF
J: TRBJ1-2; D: -; size: -; V: TRBV2; DNA: TGTGCCAGCAGGGCAGGGTTAAACTATGGCTACACCTTC; CDR3: CASRAGLNYGYTF
J: TRBJ1-5; D: TRBD1; size: -; V: TRBV3-1/TRBV3-2; DNA: TGTGCCAGCAGCGCCGACAGGGGCCCCCAGCCCCAGCATTTT; CDR3: CASSADRGPQPQHF
J: TRBJ1-6; D: TRBD1; size: -; V: TRBV19; DNA: TGTGCCAGCAAGACAGGGGGCTCCTATAATTCACCCCTCCACTTT; CDR3: CASKTGGSYNSPLHF
J: TRBJ1-1; D: -; size: -; V: TRBV19; DNA: TGTGCCAGTAGGATCCTAGGGAACACTGAAGCTTTCTTT; CDR3: CASRILGNTEAFF
J: TRBJ1-1; D: -; size: -; V: TRBV20-1; DNA: TGCAGTGCTAGTTTGGCTGCCCGGGGCACTGAAGCTTTCTTT; CDR3: CSASLAARGTEAFF
J: TRBJ1-1; D: -; size: -; V: TRBV18; DNA: TGTGCCAGCTCACCTTCTAGGTGGAACACTGAAGCTTTCTTT; CDR3: CASSPSRWNTEAFF
J: TRBJ1-6; D: -; size: -; V: TRBV5-5; DNA: TGTGCCAGCAGCTTGCAGCCGGGACAAGGTGATTCACCCCTCCACTTT; CDR3: CASSLQPGQGDSPLHF
J: TRBJ2-2; D: TRBD1; size: -; V: TRBV6-5; DNA: TGTGCCAGCAGTCCCGGACAGGGGGCGAGCGGGGAGCTGTTTTTT; CDR3: CASSPGQGASGELFF
J: TRBJ1-5; D: TRBD1; size: -; V: TRBV28; DNA: TGTGCCAGCAGCCCAGGGACAGGGTCCCAGCCCCAGCATTTT; CDR3: CASSPGTGSQPQHF
J: TRBJ1-5; D: -; size: -; V: TRBV27; DNA: TGTGCCAGCACCATAAGAGGAGGAAATCAGCCCCAGCATTTT; CDR3: CASTIRGGNQPQHF
J: TRBJ1-1; D: TRBD1; size: -; V: TRBV30; DNA: TGTGCCTGGACTACGGTACCGGGACAGGAAGCTTTCTTT; CDR3: CAWTTVPGQEAFF
J: TRBJ2-7; D: TRBD1; size: -; V: TRBV29-1; DNA: TGCAGCGTTGCACAGGGGGCTGGCTACGAGCAGTACTTC; CDR3: CSVAQGAGYEQYF
J: TRBJ1-2; D: -; size: -; V: TRBV27; DNA: TGTGCCAGCAGTTCCGGCGCAGGTTACTATGGCTACACCTTC; CDR3: CASSSGAGYYGYTF
J: TRBJ1-4; D: TRBD1; size: -; V: TRBV7-9; DNA: TGTGCCAGCAGTCTCAGGACAGGCATTGCAACTAATGAAAAACTGTTTTTT; CDR3: CASSLRTGIATNEKLFF
J: TRBJ1-1; D: -; size: -; V: TRBV7-9; DNA: TGTGCCAGCAGCTTAGCGCAGAAGAACACTGAAGCTTTCTTT; CDR3: CASSLAQKNTEAFF
J: TRBJ1-2; D: -; size: -; V: TRBV2; DNA: TGTGCCAGCCTTTGGGGGGACCGCTCCTATGGCTACACCTTC; CDR3: CASLWGDRSYGYTF
J: TRBJ2-2; D: TRBD1; size: -; V: TRBV29-1; DNA: TGCAGCGCTACAGGGGGCGGGGAGCTGTTTTTT; CDR3: CSATGGGELFF
J: TRBJ1-2; D: -; size: -; V: TRBV28; DNA: TGTGCCAGCAGTTTGGAAGGGGGTGGCTACACCTTC; CDR3: CASSLEGGGYTF
J: TRBJ2-7; D: -; size: -; V: TRBV5-1; DNA: TGCGCCAGCAGCTTGCCCGGGGGCTACGAGCAGTACTTC; CDR3: CASSLPGGYEQYF
J: TRBJ1-1; D: TRBD1; size: -; V: TRBV6-5; DNA: TGTGCCAGCACTCCGGGACAGGGATATCCTGAGGCTTTCTTT; CDR3: CASTPGQGYPEAFF
J: TRBJ1-2; D: TRBD1; size: once; V: TRBV29-1; DNA: TGCAGCGCGAGCCCCAAAGGGGGCTCTAACTATGGCTACACCTTC; CDR3: CSASPKGGSNYGYTF